The clone carrying this T cell receptor (beta chain) was counted only a few times. Antigen unknown. The sample originates from a study of T-cell memory formation after mild COVID-19. TCRdb redid the calling of the 5' RACE reads with MiXCR, one entry per CDR3 protein. The data hold around 250,000 distinct CDR3 sequences, with roughly a sixth observed a single time. Germline CDR1 reads LGHDT; CDR2 reads YNNKEL (reference sequence). Trimming removed 1 base from V and 1 base from J, with 14 bases in between. This CDR3 has 17 residues. General observations from the study: The authors left the SARS-CoV-2 specificity of second-wave clones peaking on day 37 unconfirmed.

The chain combines TRBV3-1 with TRBJ2-1; a weak D match, TRBD1 (6 bases). The clonotype was recovered from a man between 18 and 35 years old who had mild COVID-19 (a few samples of this study predate the infection). Cell type and time point are not known. The specimen was PBMCs or a T cell subset sorted from them (not recorded which). The CDR3 coding sequence is TGTGCCAGCAGCCAAGTCCCAGGGGTGGGATCCTACAATGAGCAGTTCTTC. Protein: CASSQVPGVGSYNEQFF.